This TCR beta chain was profiled in a study of OX40 agonist ivuxolimab in advanced cancers. The germline CDR1 and CDR2 sequences are SQVTM and ANQGSEA. The length of the CDR3 is 14 residues. V was pared by 2 bases and J by 4 bases, with 3 bases of the junction left unmatched. Using immunoSEQ multiplex PCR, the repertoire was profiled, and TCRdb retains in-frame clones only, with some absent. The sample records almost 90,000 clones, approximately 87% being singletons. This clone was recorded once. The chain uses TRBV29-1 and TRBJ2-2; 8 nucleotides line up with TRBD1. The receptor was isolated from an adult with an advanced solid tumor such as melanoma, head and neck, liver or kidney cancer. The sequences come from CD4+ or CD8+ T cells sorted from blood, collected in a trial of the OX40 agonist ivuxolimab. CDR3 sequence: CSVEKQGATGELFF. CDR3 coding DNA: TGCAGCGTTGAAAAGCAGGGGGCCACCGGGGAGCTGTTTTTT.